These 27 T cell receptor beta chains share one sample of origin, sequenced in a study of T-cell memory formation after mild COVID-19. TCRdb ran MiXCR on the 5' RACE reads and lists one entry per CDR3 protein. The table includes about 430,000 distinct CDR3 sequences, approximately 18% detected once. Specimen: PBMCs or a T cell subset sorted from them (not recorded which). All receptors derive from a man aged 18 to 29 who had mild COVID-19 (a few samples of this study predate the infection). Cell type and time point are not known.

This clonotype was detected a few times. The chain combines TRBV20-1 with TRBJ2-3, with D perhaps TRBD1 (5 bases). This CDR3 contains 12 residues. CDR1 and CDR2 (germline): DFQATT, SNEGSKA (reference sequence). The germline V and J ends were trimmed by 3 bases and 6 bases, with 10 bases remaining between them. The CDR3 DNA is TGCAGTGCTAGCGGAGCAGGGGATACGCAGTATTTT. This codes for CSASGAGDTQYF.

This clonotype was seen only once. The rearrangement uses TRBV28 and TRBJ1-5, with D possibly TRBD1 on 5 matching bases. Per germline, CDR1 MDHEN and CDR2 SYDVKM. V lost 7 bases, J lost 7 bases, and 8 bases lay in between. This CDR3 spans 11 amino acids. The CDR3 DNA sequence: TGTGCCAGCATGGACAACCAGCCCCAGCATTTT. Translated: CASMDNQPQHF.

This clonotype appeared a few times. The chain uses TRBV6-5 and TRBJ1-2, with TRBD1 matching over 9 bases. Germline loops: CDR1 MNHEY, CDR2 SVGAGI. V lost 5 bases and J lost 2; bases outside the gene matches: 6. The CDR3 loop spans 15 amino acids. The DNA for the CDR3 is TGTGCCAGCAGTCAACAGGGGGCGGGGAACTATGGCTACACCTTC. This codes for CASSQQGAGNYGYTF.

The CDR3 DNA reads TGTGCCAGCAGCTCCGAGGGACGGGAAAGATACGAGCAGTACTTC. Its protein is CASSSEGRERYEQYF. V is TRBV7-9 and J is TRBJ2-7; D may be TRBD1 or TRBD2 (5 bases each). With 4 bases removed from V and 4 bases from J, the gap between germline ends came to 17 bases. The CDR3 has 15 amino acids. From germline, CDR1 is SEHNR and CDR2 FQNEAQ (reference sequence).

The chain is built from TRBV5-4 and TRBJ1-2; no firm D call. This CDR3 has 11 amino acids. The germline CDR1 and CDR2 sequences are SGHNT and YYREEE (reference sequence). V shed 0 bases and J shed 8 bases, with 5 bases lying between them. The CDR3 bases are TGTGCCAGCAGCTTGGCCGGGGGCTACACCTTC. This codes for CASSLAGGYTF.

This clonotype came up a few times. The chain employs TRBV29-1 and TRBJ2-7; a weak D match, TRBD1 (6 bases). Trimming removed 6 bases from V and 2 bases from J, with 11 bases in between. There are 12 residues in the CDR3. CDR1 is SQVTM, CDR2 ANQGSEA, per germline. The DNA for the CDR3 is TGCAGCGTCCGCGGACAGACCTACGAGCAGTACTTC. Translated, it gives CSVRGQTYEQYF.

V gene TRBV6-2 or TRBV6-3 combines with J gene TRBJ2-7, with D perhaps given as TRBD1 or TRBD2 (5 bases each). V was cut by 5 bases and J by 4 bases, with 12 bases left in between. The CDR3 runs 13 residues. Germline V gene sequence: CDR1 MNHEY, CDR2 SVGEGT. The CDR3: CASSQGRPYEQYV. DNA for the CDR3: TGTGCCAGCAGTCAGGGACGCCCTTACGAGCAGTACGTC.

The V and J genes are TRBV6-6 and TRBJ2-4; 9 bases are shared with TRBD1. CDR1 MNHNY and CDR2 SVGAGI come from the germline V gene (reference sequence). The CDR3 is made up of 14 amino acids. V lost 0 bases to trimming and J lost 7 bases; unmatched junction nucleotides: 1. CDR3 bases: TGTGCCAGCAGTTACTCGACAGGGGGGAACATTCAGTACTTC. It is translated as CASSYSTGGNIQYF.

The V call is TRBV18, the J call TRBJ2-5; TRBD1 might be the D (6 bases). Germline V gene sequence: CDR1 KGHSH, CDR2 LQKENI. Trimming took off 3 bases at V and 4 bases at J, with 15 bases between the two ends. The CDR3 loop spans 15 amino acids. CDR3 protein: CASSPYTQGGETQYF. The DNA of the CDR3 is TGTGCCAGCTCACCTTACACACAGGGTGGAGAGACCCAGTACTTC.

This sequence joins TRBV4-3 and TRBJ2-7; D gene ambiguous. Per germline, CDR1 LGHNA and CDR2 YSLEER. V dropped 0 bases and J dropped 2 bases, with 14 bases sitting between them. The CDR3 is 16 residues long. Here the CDR3 reads CASSQEIGPSAYEQYF. For the CDR3, the DNA is TGCGCCAGCAGCCAAGAGATCGGACCCTCGGCCTACGAGCAGTACTTC.

This clonotype was seen only a few times. This clone may be a read error of a much larger clone one base away. CDR3 in amino acids: CASSSTETQYF. CDR3 coding DNA: TGTGCCAGCAGCTCAACGGAGACCCAGTACTTC. The rearrangement uses TRBV5-5 and TRBJ2-5; no clear D. The CDR3 is made up of 11 amino acids. Germline loops: CDR1 SGHKS, CDR2 YYEKEE (reference sequence). With 3 bases removed from V and 5 bases from J, the gap between germline ends came to 5 bases.

Only one count was recorded for this clonotype. The chain has TRBV7-9 and TRBJ1-2; D gene uncertain. The V end lost 1 base, the J end lost 8 bases, and 11 bases lay between the germline ends. This CDR3 spans 13 amino acids. CDR1 is SEHNR, CDR2 FQNEAQ, per germline (reference sequence). The CDR3 is CASSLEDAGGYTF. As DNA, the CDR3 is TGTGCCAGCAGCTTAGAGGACGCGGGAGGCTACACCTTC. The complete variable domain, with remaining parts taken from reference TRBV7-9 and TRBJ1-2, reads DTGVSQNPRHKITKRGQNVTFRCDPISEHNRLYWYRQTLGQGPEFLTYFQNEAQLEKSRLLSDRFSAERPKGSFSTLEIQRTEQGDSAMYLCASSLEDAGGYTFGSGTRLTVV.

This clonotype has just a few counts. The chain combines TRBV7-2 with TRBJ2-7; D gene uncertain. Germline V gene sequence: CDR1 SGHTA, CDR2 FQGNSA. Trimming removed 0 bases from V and 2 bases from J, with 5 bases in between. This CDR3 has 13 residues. The CDR3 loop reads CASSLATPYEQYV. DNA for the CDR3: TGTGCCAGCAGCTTAGCGACGCCCTACGAGCAGTACGTC.

This clonotype showed up just a few times. The J gene is TRBJ2-2, the V gene TRBV27; possibly TRBD1 or TRBD2 for D (6 bases each). This CDR3 contains 15 residues. CDR1 MNHEY and CDR2 SMNVEV come from the germline V gene (reference sequence). The V end lost 3 bases, the J end lost 4 bases, and 12 bases lay between the germline ends. CDR3: CASSLGGSPTGELFF. Written as DNA, the CDR3 is TGTGCCAGCAGTTTGGGGGGCAGTCCCACCGGGGAGCTGTTTTTT.

This clonotype appeared a few times. This chain connects TRBV5-1 to TRBJ1-1; D is unclear. Germline V lookup: CDR1 SGHRS, CDR2 YFSETQ. The CDR3 is made up of 16 amino acids. Between the trimmed V and J ends, which lost 0 bases and 0 bases, there was a span of 12 bases. Here the CDR3 DNA reads TGCGCCAGCAGCTTGGGGGGTAGAGTGGTGAACACTGAAGCTTTCTTT. It specifies CASSLGGRVVNTEAFF.

The genes are TRBV7-9 and TRBJ2-7; 7 bases map to TRBD1. From germline, CDR1 is SEHNR and CDR2 FQNEAQ (reference sequence). The CDR3 is 13 residues long. V shed 3 bases and J 5 bases; nucleotides not matched to a gene: 4. The DNA for the CDR3 is TGTGCCAGCAGCTTCGACAGGGTCGACGAGCAGTACTTC. Translating it yields CASSFDRVDEQYF.

The CDR3 here is CASSQVGNRKDRPVYEQYF. DNA of the CDR3: TGCGCCAGCAGCCAAGTGGGGAACCGAAAGGACCGTCCGGTGTACGAGCAGTACTTC. The rearrangement links TRBV4-3 to TRBJ2-7; no reliable D call. CDR1 is LGHNA, CDR2 YSLEER, per germline. The CDR3 runs to 19 residues. With 1 base removed from V and 4 bases from J, the gap between germline ends came to 26 bases.

The chain uses TRBV10-3 and TRBJ1-2; perhaps TRBD1 as D (6 bases). Between the trimmed V and J ends, which lost 4 bases and 2 bases, there was a span of 17 bases. The length of the CDR3 is 16 residues. The V gene's germline CDR1 is ENHRY and CDR2 SYGVKD. The DNA of the CDR3 is TGTGCCATCAGTGCCTCCGGGACATCGGGGAACTATGGCTACACCTTC. The encoded protein is CAISASGTSGNYGYTF.

The table lists this clonotype with a few counts. The chain couples TRBV5-1 to TRBJ1-1; D ambiguous. The V gene's germline CDR1 is SGHRS and CDR2 YFSETQ. This CDR3 comprises 14 residues. Trimming shortened V by 5 bases and J by 2 bases, and 13 bases separated the two germline ends. CDR3 amino acids: CASRRTTTNTEAFF. Here the CDR3 DNA reads TGCGCCAGCAGACGTACGACCACCAACACTGAAGCTTTCTTT.

The rearrangement joins TRBV5-1 to TRBJ1-1; D not resolved. Trimming shortened V by 4 bases and J by 0 bases, and 13 bases separated the two germline ends. CDR1 and CDR2 (germline): SGHRS, YFSETQ. This CDR3 is built from 15 residues. CDR3 bases: TGCGCCAGCAGCCCCCGGCAGTCCCTGAACACTGAAGCTTTCTTT. Protein: CASSPRQSLNTEAFF.

This clonotype was detected a few times. The rearrangement links TRBV4-3 to TRBJ2-2; D is uncertain. This CDR3 has 16 amino acids. CDR1 LGHNA and CDR2 YSLEER come from the germline V gene. The ends were cut back, 4 bases at V and 0 bases at J, with 12 bases in the middle. CDR3 DNA sequence: TGCGCCAGCAGCCGCCGACACTATTCGAACACCGGGGAGCTGTTTTTT. Protein sequence: CASSRRHYSNTGELFF.

The V and J genes are TRBV7-8 and TRBJ1-1; D uncertain. The CDR3 has 16 amino acids. Germline V gene sequence: CDR1 SGHVS, CDR2 FQNEAQ. V was cut by 4 bases and J by 1 base, with 16 bases left in between. In DNA form, the CDR3 reads TGTGCCAGCAGCTCTCTTGGGTCCAGGCAGAACACTGAAGCTTTCTTT. Its translation: CASSSLGSRQNTEAFF.

A few counts support this clonotype. The rearrangement links TRBV20-1 to TRBJ1-2, with D unresolved. This CDR3 is built from 13 residues. Between the trimmed V and J ends, which lost 3 bases and 2 bases, there was a span of 10 bases. Germline V lookup: CDR1 DFQATT, CDR2 SNEGSKA (reference sequence). CDR3 nucleotide sequence: TGCAGTGCTAGTGTTTGGCAGAACTATGGCTACACCTTC. This gives the protein CSASVWQNYGYTF.

The chain uses TRBV25-1 and TRBJ2-1, with D perhaps matching TRBD2 (5 bases). V was trimmed by 5 bases and J by 9 bases, leaving 17 bases between them. CDR3 size: 14 residues. Germline values: CDR1 MGHDK, CDR2 SYGVNS. Written as DNA, the CDR3 is TGTGCCAGCAGTCCCACAGTGAGGGTGGCTGAGCAGTTCTTC. Encoded protein: CASSPTVRVAEQFF.

This CDR3 is CATSALGGSNQPQHF. CDR3 nucleotide sequence: TGTGCCACCAGCGCCCTTGGGGGGAGCAATCAGCCCCAGCATTTT. V and J are TRBV24-1 and TRBJ1-5; D is perhaps TRBD1 (5 bases). Germline V lookup: CDR1 KGHDR, CDR2 SFDVKD. Trimming took off 7 bases at V and 1 base at J, with 13 bases between the two ends. CDR3 size: 15 residues.

This clonotype was observed a handful of times. The chain links TRBV7-2 to TRBJ1-6; possible D gene TRBD1, 6 bases. Trimming left V 5 bases short and J 9 bases short, with 20 bases between. This CDR3 contains 16 residues. CDR1 is SGHTA, CDR2 FQGNSA, per germline. CDR3 in DNA: TGTGCCAGCAGCCCCCGGTTAAGCAGGGGTGGTTCACCCCTCCACTTT. This translates into CASSPRLSRGGSPLHF.

The chain carries TRBV7-3 and TRBJ2-7; maybe TRBD2 (5 bases). Trimming shortened V by 2 bases and J by 0 bases, and 11 bases separated the two germline ends. CDR3 size: 15 residues. Per the germline V gene, CDR1 is SGHTA and CDR2 is FQGTGA. CDR3 DNA: TGTGCCAGCAGCTTACTTCCCGGGGACTCCTACGAGCAGTACTTC. Encoded protein: CASSLLPGDSYEQYF.